Here is one T cell receptor beta chain with its context. The table came from immunoSEQ multiplex PCR; TCRdb's copy has only in-frame clones and leaves some out. This sample has approximately 230,000 clones, with around 85% found just once. The data derive from a study of blood T cell repertoires in COVID-19. The source material was peripheral blood. The sequence was collected from a woman aged 40 to 50 with active or convalescent COVID-19.

The CDR3 bases are TGTGCCAGCAGGGAACAGGGACTACTCTATAATTCACCCCTCCACTTT. Encoded protein: CASREQGLLYNSPLHF. This sequence joins TRBV2 and TRBJ1-6; a possible D gene is TRBD1 (6 bases). The ends were cut back, 6 bases at V and 3 bases at J, with 15 bases in the middle. There are 16 residues in the CDR3. Germline V CDR1 and CDR2: SNHLY, FYNNEI.